Each of the 12 T cell receptor beta chains below was sequenced from the same sample in a study of cytomegalovirus exposure and HLA in healthy donors. PCR primers comprised 60 Vbeta and 13 Jbeta primers. Produced via immunoSEQ multiplex PCR; TCRdb's table is partial and in-frame only. The sample has around 150,000 clones, around three fifths seen once. Sequenced: PBMCs. These receptor sequences come from a woman under 40 in good health and CMV-seropositive.

This chain uses TRBV7-2 with TRBJ1-5; D unclear. Germline V lookup: CDR1 SGHTA, CDR2 FQGNSA. Trimming shortened V by 3 bases and J by 10 bases, and 10 bases separated the two germline ends. CDR3 length: 12 residues. The CDR3: CASSFLEGPQHF. The DNA of the CDR3 is TGTGCCAGCAGCTTCCTGGAGGGTCCCCAGCATTTT.

Worth noting for this clone: Germline is not matched at one junction end, which may reflect a read error. V and J are TRBV6-5 and TRBJ2-7; 7 bases fit TRBD1. CDR1 is MNHEY and CDR2 is SVGAGI in the germline V gene. This CDR3 is built from 15 residues. DNA of the CDR3: TGTGCCAGCAGTTTAGGGGGCCTTCTCTCCTACGAGCGGTACTTC. This codes for CASSLGGLLSYERYF.

This clone has a handful of counts. The CDR3 here is CSAGPTEAFF. The CDR3 bases are TGCAGTGCTGGCCCAACTGAAGCTTTCTTT. The rearrangement joins TRBV20-1 to TRBJ1-1; D uncertain. The germline V and J ends were trimmed by 5 bases and 5 bases, with 6 bases remaining between them. Germline CDR1 is DFQATT and CDR2 is SNEGSKA (reference sequence). The CDR3 is 10 amino acids.

In this sample, this clone turned up once. This chain uses TRBV12-5 with TRBJ2-5, with 12 bases matching TRBD1. The CDR3 spans 16 residues. CDR1 is LGHNT, CDR2 FRNRAP, per germline. Unmatched junction bases numbered 8, after V lost 2 bases and J lost 7 bases. This CDR3 reads CASGLWGDRGPGTQYF. The CDR3 coding sequence is TGTGCTAGTGGTTTGTGGGGGGACAGGGGGCCTGGGACCCAGTACTTC.

The CDR3 sequence is CASRATTGASYEQYF. As DNA, the CDR3 is TGCGCCAGCAGAGCCACTACAGGGGCCTCCTACGAGCAGTACTTC. The chain has TRBV5-1 and TRBJ2-5; TRBD1 agrees at 7 bases. TRBJ2-7 matches the DNA end more closely, so the J call is doubtful. Germline CDR1 SGHRS, CDR2 YFSETQ. This CDR3 has 15 amino acids.

The gene calls are TRBV7-9 and TRBJ2-1; 11 bases agree with TRBD2. CDR3 size: 15 residues. V trimming: 11 bases; J trimming: 4 bases; junction bases outside the gene matches: 10. Germline V lookup: CDR1 SEHNR, CDR2 FQNEAQ (reference sequence). The CDR3 bases are TGTGCCTACAGTACCGGGACTAGCGGTTACAATGAGCAGTTCTTC. As protein: CAYSTGTSGYNEQFF.

This clone has a handful of counts. The V call is TRBV27, the J call TRBJ2-6, with D maybe TRBD1 (5 bases). Germline assignment: CDR1 MNHEY and CDR2 SMNVEV (reference sequence). The CDR3 sequence is 17 residues long. Trimming took off 10 bases at V and 1 base at J, with 20 bases between the two ends. CDR3 DNA sequence: TGTGCCACCTCCCCAGGACACGGATCTTCTGGGGCCAACGTCCTGACTTTC. This encodes CATSPGHGSSGANVLTF.

V usage is TRBV9 and J usage is TRBJ1-1, with TRBD1 matching 9 bases. Germline V gene lookup returns CDR1 SGDLS and CDR2 YYNGEE. The ends lost 4 bases at V and 5 bases at J; junction bases unmatched: 12. The CDR3 sequence is 16 residues long. In DNA, the CDR3 is TGTGCCAGCAGCACTACAGGGGGCATTGGGAAGACTGAAGCTTTCTTT. This gives the protein CASSTTGGIGKTEAFF.

This clone has a handful of counts. The chain has TRBV14 and TRBJ2-2; D not resolved. The CDR3 extends over 18 amino acids. The germline V gene encodes CDR1 SGHDN and CDR2 FVKESK. The germline V and J ends were trimmed by 2 bases and 3 bases, with 19 bases remaining between them. CDR3 DNA sequence: TGTGCCAGCAGCCAACACATGGGCTTTGGAATTCACACCGGGGAGCTGTTTTTT. This translates into CASSQHMGFGIHTGELFF.

V and J are TRBV15 and TRBJ2-1, with D possibly TRBD1 on 5 matching bases. The length of the CDR3 is 16 residues. Trimming took off 0 bases at V and 3 bases at J, with 12 bases between the two ends. Germline V CDR1 and CDR2: LNHNV, YYDKDF (reference sequence). CDR3 loop: CATSRDGATLYNEQFF. The CDR3 DNA reads as TGTGCCACCAGCAGAGATGGGGCGACTCTCTACAATGAGCAGTTCTTC. Full variable domain (missing parts from reference TRBV15 and TRBJ2-1): DAMVIQNPRYQVTQFGKPVTLSCSQTLNHNVMYWYQQKSSQAPKLLFHYYDKDFNNEADTPDNFQSRRPNTSFCFLDIRSPGLGDTAMYLCATSRDGATLYNEQFFGPGTRLTVL.

The V and J genes are TRBV6-5 and TRBJ2-2, with unresolved D. The CDR3 is 14 amino acids. Germline values: CDR1 MNHEY, CDR2 SVGAGI. V lost 4 bases and J 0 bases, leaving 6 bases between the germline ends. The CDR3 protein is CASSSQPNTGELFF. In nucleotides, the CDR3 is TGTGCCAGCAGTTCACAACCGAACACCGGGGAGCTGTTTTTT.

The chain is built from TRBV10-3 and TRBJ1-1, with TRBD1 identical over 8 bases. The CDR3 loop spans 15 amino acids. V lost 0 bases and J lost 6; bases outside the gene matches: 6. Germline lookup yields CDR1 ENHRY and CDR2 SYGVKD. The DNA for the CDR3 is TGTGCCATCAGTGAGTCTCGGCAGGGGGCCTCTGAAGCTTTCTTT. This gives the protein CAISESRQGASEAFF.